This T cell receptor beta chain was obtained from a study of T cells in Graves' hyperthyroidism and ophthalmopathy (dated by TCRdb to about 2019). Context from the whole study: Peripheral blood samples were taken at initial diagnosis, before any treatment was given. TCR V-J signatures able to tell the groups apart were searched for in a discovery cohort of 90 to 100 patients, of whom more than 40 had Graves' ophthalmopathy and 57 had stable Graves' hyperthyroidism. Prospective prediction of ophthalmopathy was tested in an independent validation cohort of some 20 hyperthyroidism patients and 15 to 17 patients who later progressed to ophthalmopathy. For training and testing, the 80 to 100 patients in the discovery cohort were randomly divided in a 7:3 ratio. In about 6 Graves' hyperthyroidism patients, the study also compared T-cell repertoires from thyroid tissue with T-cell repertoires from blood. After sampling, hyperthyroidism patients received methimazole starting at 30 mg daily, and ophthalmopathy patients received high-dose intravenous methylprednisolone. According to the paper, TCR Vbeta CDR3 sequencing was carried out on approximately 140 peripheral blood samples, which came from about 45 ophthalmopathy, fewer than 80 hyperthyroidism and approximately 17 progressor patients.

Including cysteine and phenylalanine, the CDR3 has 16 amino acids. Left in the record is the CDR3 DNA by itself, 48 bases read in frame from the first base. From a lookup of the germline V gene, CDR1 and CDR2 are MGHDK and SYGVNS. Relative to germline, V is missing 8 bases and J is missing 4 bases, with 12 bases of the junction outside any gene match. Stable Graves' hyperthyroidism was defined as no progression to ophthalmopathy during 18 months of follow-up. Hyperthyroidism patients were aged 18 to 65 years and newly diagnosed, with disease duration of less than 2 months. Any patient with an uncontrolled infection, another autoimmune disease, pregnancy or lactation was excluded. Diagnoses were based on clinical symptoms, serum thyroxine and TRAb, thyroid ultrasound and orbital computed tomography. PBMCs were isolated from about 9.2 ml of fresh peripheral blood by Ficoll-Paque density gradient centrifugation. Total RNA was extracted with Trizol reagent, and quality was checked on an Agilent 2100 Bioanalyzer.

Results and caveats for the whole study, not just this receptor: Ophthalmopathy was separated from stable hyperthyroidism by a 13 V-J signature model, with approximately 89% sensitivity and about 84% specificity obtained in cross-validation and 80%/75% obtained in testing. No statistical method was used to set the sample size in advance, and investigators knew the group allocation. In validation, the model predicted progression to ophthalmopathy a median of roughly six months before onset, with 65% to 71% sensitivity and roughly 73% specificity. Most expanded thyroid clonotypes (frequency above 0.001) were also detected in blood, suggesting blood repertoires may reflect thyroid immune responses.

TCR beta CDR3 regions were amplified from RNA transcripts. The TCR CDR3 was subjected to a first round of RT-PCR using the HTBI primer set and the Qiagen OneStep RT-PCR kit. A second multiplex PCR round built the libraries, followed by size selection and purification. Libraries were sequenced paired-end with 100 bp reads on an Illumina HiSeq2000. As for how the authors treated the data: SOAPnuke was used to process the raw data, with reads discarded if the reads contained adapters or uncalled bases, had a mean Phred below 15, or lacked an exact constant-primer or identifier match. COPE v1.2.5 was used to merge high-quality paired reads, and clonotypes were defined as unique nucleotide sequences. MiTCR v1.1 was used to align clonotypes to the IMGT TRBV, TRBD and TRBJ reference segments. Analysis was restricted to V-J combinations with a frequency above 0.0001, which covered 98% to 99.2% of repertoires. The TCS score was defined as F50 (clonal expansion) divided by E x V (chaos), with BLOSUM62-based TCRdist calculated between CDR3 peptides within each V-J. Welch's t-statistics and random forest reduced just over 500 V-J features to 10 to 15, which were used in a naive Bayes classifier (R e1071). In TCRdb, the public reads were trimmed at Q25 with fastp and aligned with MiXCR, with productive beta chains retained. A single entry per CDR3 protein holds the most common genes and DNA from its merged rows. In this record, the V and J calls reflect TCRdb's handling and not the investigators' own analysis. The sample data list some 690,000 distinct CDR3 sequences, and roughly 17% of these were observed just once. The biggest ten clones account for 15% of the sample.

This clonotype was counted a few times. It lacks a known antigen. It has no much larger one-base neighbor in the sample; base qualities were not kept. The chain links TRBV25-1 with TRBJ1-2, with 11 middle bases fitting TRBD1. The sequenced sample was blood. The TCR comes from a man between 45 and 60 years old with Graves' hyperthyroidism. The CDR3: CASRKGQGAGVYGYTF. The DNA sequence is as follows: TGTGCCAGCCGTAAAGGACAGGGGGCCGGGGTCTATGGCTACACCTTC.